The clone carrying this TCR beta chain was seen many times. Its antigen remains unknown. The data belong to a study of metastatic and nonmetastatic thyroid tumors. On the study more broadly: Both malignant and benign thyroid patients supplied peripheral blood and tumor or nodule tissue samples, across which the repertoires of these patients were then compared.

Treatment of any kind had been given to no patient before thyroid surgery. Trimming left V 6 bases short and J 1 base short, with 12 bases between. This CDR3 comprises 13 residues. Germline CDR1 is DFQATT and CDR2 is SNEGSKA (reference sequence). Under the authors' procedure: A papillary thyroid cancer distant-metastasis classifier was built from CDR3 differences across clinicopathological groups. MiXCR re-clonotyped the PCR reads for TCRdb. The V and J calls were not made by the authors but by TCRdb's processing. Of under 25,000 clones listed, 13% are singletons. The study's findings and limits: Reported TCR beta diversity, measured in blood and tumor, was significantly higher for malignant thyroid tumors than for benign nodules.

This clonotype originated in a female donor with papillary thyroid cancer or a benign thyroid nodule (not recorded which). Some clones in this sample may be carry-over from other donors' samples. The specimen was blood. The chain is built from TRBV20-1 and TRBJ2-5, with D perhaps matching TRBD1 (6 bases). The CDR3 DNA is TGCAGTGCGAGTTACAGGGTCCAAGAGACCCAGTACTTC. This gives the protein CSASYRVQETQYF.